What follows is one T cell receptor (beta chain) and its context. It lacks a known antigen. No base quality values were provided; no much bigger clone lies one nucleotide off. This specimen comes from a study of blood T cell repertoires in COVID-19 (dated by TCRdb to the early 2020s). In the study overall: Samples from collaborators originated in the United States, Italy and Spain and spanned both the acute and convalescent phases of COVID-19. The prospective study material was composed of cDNA or gDNA derived from T cells, B-cell-depleted T cells, or PBMCs. The dataset comprised deeply sampled blood TCRbeta repertoires from subjects exposed to, actively infected with, or recovered from COVID-19. The repertoires were released in a freely available public database intended as a resource for research on the immune response to SARS-CoV-2. The samples were drawn from the first 160 participants of the ongoing ImmuneRACE study and from under 1,500 subjects provided by 6 global collaborators. A de-identified subject ID, COVID-19 status, age in years and sex were almost always included in the sample metadata. Where available, HLA class I and class II types were taken from metadata supplied by the sample provider and were not determined by assay-based typing.

Each collaborating institution followed its own protocols to collect whole blood in K2EDTA tubes. For TCRbeta analysis, collaborators shipped samples as frozen whole blood, isolated PBMCs, or DNA extracted from either of those sample types. The immunoSEQ Assay, a bias-controlled multiplex PCR, was used to amplify TCRbeta CDR3 regions from genomic DNA. The original pipeline was this. The number of nucleated cells in each sample was estimated by amplification of reference gene primers within the assay. Sequence reads were collapsed and filtered to measure the absolute abundance of every unique TCRbeta CDR3 rearrangement. For each sample, productive Simpson clonality was calculated by taking the square root of Simpson's diversity index across productive rearrangements. Held by TCRdb, this immuneACCESS table contains in-frame sequences only and omits some clones. Under half of the omission traces to an unresolved V gene where checked; the cause of the rest is unknown. That table furnishes V, J and clone size, whereas the DNA furnished D and trimming. Here the sample has about 78,000 clones; about 89% occur a single time. The biggest ten clones account for about 5% of the sample.

Study-wide conclusions, independent of this receptor: How much clinical and demographic metadata was included differed by source and by participant, and the metadata was provided uncurated.

In the germline V gene, CDR1 corresponds to MDHEN and CDR2 to SYDVKM. The CDR3 contains 15 residues, cysteine and phenylalanine counted. Only the CDR3 DNA stays, 45 bases, in frame from base 1. Deletion took 9 bases off V and 0 bases off J, with a span of 18 bases between the germline ends. This receptor was taken from a man aged 50 to 59 with active or convalescent COVID-19. The sequenced sample was peripheral blood. Recombination connected TRBV28 to TRBJ2-7, and perhaps TRBD1 as D gene, on 7 matching bases. The nucleotide sequence is given as TGTGCCAGTTACCCCGGAGGGGGCATCTCCTACGAGCAGTACTTC. This yields the protein CASYPGGGISYEQYF.